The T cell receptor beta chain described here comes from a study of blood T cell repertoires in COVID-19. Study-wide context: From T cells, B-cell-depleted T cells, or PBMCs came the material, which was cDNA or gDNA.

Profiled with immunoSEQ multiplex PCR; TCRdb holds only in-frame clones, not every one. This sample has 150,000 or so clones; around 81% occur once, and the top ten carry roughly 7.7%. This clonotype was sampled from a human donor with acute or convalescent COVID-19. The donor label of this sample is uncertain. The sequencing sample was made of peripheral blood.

CDR3 bases: TGTGCCAGTAGCCCCCGGGATCCTGGGTATGGCTACACCTTC. Its protein is CASSPRDPGYGYTF. The chain joins TRBV19 to TRBJ1-2; the D is unclear. The V gene lost 6 bases and the J gene lost 5 bases, with 16 bases spanning the gap. The length of the CDR3 is 14 residues. Germline CDR1 and CDR2: LNHDA and SQIVND (reference sequence).